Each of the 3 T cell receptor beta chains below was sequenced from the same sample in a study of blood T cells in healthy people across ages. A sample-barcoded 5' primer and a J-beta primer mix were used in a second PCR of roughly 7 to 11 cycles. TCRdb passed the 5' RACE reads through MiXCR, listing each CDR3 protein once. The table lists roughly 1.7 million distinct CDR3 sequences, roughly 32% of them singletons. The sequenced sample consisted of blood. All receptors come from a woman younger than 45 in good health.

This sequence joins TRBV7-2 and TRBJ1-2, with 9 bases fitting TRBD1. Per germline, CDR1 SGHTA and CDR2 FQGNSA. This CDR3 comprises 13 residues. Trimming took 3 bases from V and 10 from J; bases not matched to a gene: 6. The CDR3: CASSFQWDRAYTF. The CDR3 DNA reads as TGTGCCAGCAGCTTCCAGTGGGACAGGGCCTACACCTTC.

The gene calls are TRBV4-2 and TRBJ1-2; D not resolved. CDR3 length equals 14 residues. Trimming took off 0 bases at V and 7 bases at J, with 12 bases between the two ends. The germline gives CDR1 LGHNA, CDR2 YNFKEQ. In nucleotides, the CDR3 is TGTGCCAGCAGCCAAGAAGCCGGTAACCTTGGCTACACCTTC. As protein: CASSQEAGNLGYTF.

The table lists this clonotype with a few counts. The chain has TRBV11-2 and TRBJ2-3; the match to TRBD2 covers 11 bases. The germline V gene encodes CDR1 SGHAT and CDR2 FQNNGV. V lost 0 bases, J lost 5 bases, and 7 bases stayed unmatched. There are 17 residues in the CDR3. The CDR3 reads CASSLDSGGGGRDTQYF. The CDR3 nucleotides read TGTGCCAGCAGCTTAGATAGCGGGGGGGGCGGTAGAGATACGCAGTATTTT.